This T cell receptor beta chain appears in the sequencing data of a study of cytomegalovirus exposure and HLA in healthy donors. Study results and caveats: Reports state that TCR beta sequences accurately predicted most subjects' HLA-A and HLA-B alleles. Cytomegalovirus status was reportedly diagnosed by the classifier with high sensitivity and specificity. What a later analysis reportedly showed was that an Asian-associated ancestry cluster had fewer N-insertions than the 666-donor mean. Most of the TCR beta V segments (in an earlier analysis) were productive either about 87% or about 30% of the time.

Worth noting for this clone: Its antigen is still unknown.

Trimming removed 6 bases from V and 3 bases from J; junction bases left unmatched: 6. CDR3 length: 14 amino acids. Germline lookup yields CDR1 MNHEY and CDR2 SVGAGI. A multiplex PCR was run with 60 Vbeta primers and 13 Jbeta primers. Sequenced by immunoSEQ multiplex PCR; TCRdb stores in-frame clones only, minus some. The sample has 200,000 to 250,000 clones; 82% are singletons. The chain joins TRBV6-5 to TRBJ2-7, with TRBD1 identical over 9 bases. The clonotype comes from a woman aged 40 to 50 in good health and CMV-seropositive. Material for sequencing was PBMCs. The CDR3 nucleotides read TGTGCCAGCAGGCTGACAGGGGGGCTCTACGAGCAGTACTTC. As protein: CASRLTGGLYEQYF.